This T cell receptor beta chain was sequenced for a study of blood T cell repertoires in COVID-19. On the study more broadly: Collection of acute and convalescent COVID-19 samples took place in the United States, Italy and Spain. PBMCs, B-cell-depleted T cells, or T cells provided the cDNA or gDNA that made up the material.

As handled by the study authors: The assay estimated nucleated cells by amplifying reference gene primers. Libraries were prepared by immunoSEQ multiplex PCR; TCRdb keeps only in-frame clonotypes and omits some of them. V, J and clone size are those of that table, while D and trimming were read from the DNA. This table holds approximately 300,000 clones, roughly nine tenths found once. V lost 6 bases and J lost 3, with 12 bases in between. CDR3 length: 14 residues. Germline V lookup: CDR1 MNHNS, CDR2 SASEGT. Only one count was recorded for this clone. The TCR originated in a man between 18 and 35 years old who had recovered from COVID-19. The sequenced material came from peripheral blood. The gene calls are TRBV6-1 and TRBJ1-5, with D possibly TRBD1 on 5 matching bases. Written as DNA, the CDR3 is TGTGCCAGCAGCCTAGAAGGGGTCAATCAGCCCCAGCATTTT. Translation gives CASSLEGVNQPQHF.